The rows below give T cell receptor beta chains drawn from one sample of a study of blood T cell repertoires in COVID-19. The method was immunoSEQ multiplex PCR; TCRdb's version includes in-frame clones alone and lacks a portion of them. The sample has 80,000 to 85,000 clones, 88% seen once. Material for sequencing was peripheral blood. Every receptor here comes from a woman of 80 years or more with acute or convalescent COVID-19. The CDR3 runs from the conserved cysteine through the conserved F or W. Fields, in order: V gene, D gene, J gene, clone size, CDR3 DNA, CDR3 protein. A D gene is named only where the DNA matches it firmly. Not every row has a clone size; where given, it reads once, few, many or a size class.

>TRBV7-9|TRBD1|TRBJ2-3|.
TGTGCCAGCAGCTTAGGTCGACAGGGGCCGACAGATACGCAGTATTTT
CASSLGRQGPTDTQYF
>TRBV19|.|TRBJ1-6|.
TGTGCCAGTAGTATAGATACGCCAGCCAACCGACTTAATTCACCCCTCCACTTT
CASSIDTPANRLNSPLHF
>TRBV29-1|.|TRBJ1-5|.
TGCAGCGCTGACAAGTCCGGGGGGTTCAATCAGCCCCAGCATTTT
CSADKSGGFNQPQHF
>TRBV6-4|TRBD1|TRBJ1-2|few
TGTGCCAGCAGATTACCCGGGACAGGGGCCCAAGCTAACTATGGCTACACCTTC
CASRLPGTGAQANYGYTF
>TRBV30|.|TRBJ2-6|.
TGTGCCTGGAGTGTACGGGAGAACCCTTTTAACTCTGGGGCCAACGTCCTGACTTTC
CAWSVRENPFNSGANVLTF
>TRBV11-2|TRBD1|TRBJ1-1|.
TGTGCCAGCACAGGGGGCACACATAACACTGAAGCTTTCTTT
CASTGGTHNTEAFF
>TRBV9|TRBD1|TRBJ1-5|.
TGTGCCAGCAGCACCCGAGGGGGCCGCAATCAGCCCCAGCATTTT
CASSTRGGRNQPQHF
>TRBV19|TRBD2|TRBJ2-2|.
TGTGCCAGTAGTATCACTAGCGGGGGCACCGGGGAGCTGTTTTTT
CASSITSGGTGELFF
>TRBV15|.|TRBJ2-3|.
TGTGCCACCAGCAGAGGGCGGGGAGGCCGCACAGATACGCAGTATTTT
CATSRGRGGRTDTQYF
>TRBV19|TRBD1|TRBJ1-5|.
TGTGCCAGTAGCAAAGCACAGGGGAATCAGCCCCAGCATTTT
CASSKAQGNQPQHF
>TRBV6-2/TRBV6-3|TRBD1|TRBJ1-5|once
TGTGCCAGCAGTGCCCCCGGGACAGGGAATCGCGGGGTTAGCAATCAGCCCCAGCATTTT
CASSAPGTGNRGVSNQPQHF
>TRBV28|.|TRBJ1-1|few
TGTGCCAGCAGCCTCCCTACTCGGGAGCTTACCATGAACACTGAAGCTTTCTTT
CASSLPTRELTMNTEAFF
>TRBV5-1|TRBD2|TRBJ2-2|.
TGCGCCAGCAGCCGCGGACTAGCGGGAGGCATAGGCGGGGAGCTGTTTTTT
CASSRGLAGGIGGELFF
>TRBV7-2|TRBD1|TRBJ1-1|.
TGTGCCAGCAGCCTTCAGACAGGGGGCAACACTGAAGCTTTCTTT
CASSLQTGGNTEAFF
>TRBV21-1|.|TRBJ1-1|.
TGTGCCAGCAGCCCCGCCCTGGGGCTGAACACTGAAGCTTTCTTT
CASSPALGLNTEAFF
>TRBV6-1|.|TRBJ2-2|.
TGTGCCAGCAGTGAATCCGGCGGGGAGCTGTTTTTT
CASSESGGELFF
>TRBV5-6|TRBD2|TRBJ2-1|.
TGTGCCAGCAGCCTCGGGGCTAGCGGGAGTGATGAGCAGTTCTTC
CASSLGASGSDEQFF
>TRBV6-5|TRBD1|TRBJ2-7|.
TGTGCCAGCAGTTCCCCGGGACAGTACTCTTTC
CASSSPGQYSF
>TRBV20-1|TRBD2|TRBJ2-7|.
TGCAGTGCTAGTTCTAGCGGGACCTCCTACGAGCAGTACTTC
CSASSSGTSYEQYF
>TRBV5-8|.|TRBJ2-3|once
TGTGCCACCACCCGGGGACAGTCTGGAAGTAGCGGCCAGCAGTATTTT
CATTRGQSGSSGQQYF
>TRBV7-3|TRBD1|TRBJ2-1|.
TGTGCCAGCAGCAGCCAGGGACAGGCCGAGCAGTTCTTC
CASSSQGQAEQFF
>TRBV3-1/TRBV3-2|.|TRBJ1-1|.
TGTGCCAGCAGCCAACAGGACTCCCGGGCTGTCGCTTTCTTT
CASSQQDSRAVAFF
>TRBV7-9|TRBD2|TRBJ2-7|once
TGTGCCAGCAGCCCCTCAACTAGCGGAACATCCTACGAGCAGTACTTC
CASSPSTSGTSYEQYF
>TRBV11-3|TRBD2|TRBJ2-3|.
TGTGCCAGCAGCCCCGGGGGGGCGAGCACAGATACGCAGTATTTT
CASSPGGASTDTQYF
>TRBV9|TRBD1|TRBJ1-1|.
TGTGCCAGCAGCCCAACACCCGACAGGGGGACTGAAGCTTTCTTT
CASSPTPDRGTEAFF
>TRBV7-9|TRBD2|TRBJ2-1|.
TGTGCCAGCAGCCTAGCGGGAGGGGTGAATGAGCAGTTCTTC
CASSLAGGVNEQFF
>TRBV4-1|.|TRBJ1-5|.
TGCGCCAGCAGCCAAGATTACCCGGAGAGCAATCAGCCCCAGCATTTT
CASSQDYPESNQPQHF
>TRBV25-1|TRBD2|TRBJ2-1|.
TGTGCCAGCAGTGAACGGATTAGCGGGGGGAGCAATGAGCAGTTCTTC
CASSERISGGSNEQFF
>TRBV4-2|.|TRBJ2-3|.
TGTGCCAGCAGCCAAGGTACAGCGGGCCCGGCAGATACGCAGTATTTT
CASSQGTAGPADTQYF
>TRBV27|.|TRBJ1-2|.
TGTGCCAGCAGACGCACTTGGCGGACAGCGGTGGGTAACTATGGCTACACCTTC
CASRRTWRTAVGNYGYTF
>TRBV3-1/TRBV3-2|.|TRBJ1-5|.
TGTGCCAGCAGCCAAGAGAGGGGGAATCAGCCCCAGCATTTT
CASSQERGNQPQHF
>TRBV12-3/TRBV12-4|.|TRBJ2-3|few
TGTGCCAGCAGTGCTAGGACAGCCCTTACGCAGTATTTT
CASSARTALTQYF
>TRBV5-1|TRBD2|TRBJ2-3|.
TGCGCCAGCAGCCTGCCCCTAGCGGGAGGAGGAGATACGCAGTATTTT
CASSLPLAGGGDTQYF
>TRBV5-1|TRBD2|TRBJ2-3|.
TGCGCCAGCAGCTCCCAACCTAGCGGACGCACAGATACGCAGTATTTT
CASSSQPSGRTDTQYF
>TRBV3-1/TRBV3-2|TRBD2|TRBJ2-7|.
TGTGCCAGCAGCCAAGTAGCGGGAGCGTACGAGCAGTACTTC
CASSQVAGAYEQYF
>TRBV5-1|.|TRBJ2-7|.
TGCGCCAGCAGCTTCGGACAGCTCTACGAGCAGTACTTC
CASSFGQLYEQYF
>TRBV5-1|.|TRBJ2-6|.
TGCGCCAGCAGTGTCACCGGGACACCCTCTGGGGCCAACGTCCTGACTTTC
CASSVTGTPSGANVLTF
>TRBV7-9|TRBD2|TRBJ2-1|.
TGTGCCAGCAGCTTTACTAGCGGATCTTACAATGAGCAGTTCTTC
CASSFTSGSYNEQFF
>TRBV7-8|.|TRBJ1-6|.
TGTGCCAGCAGCCTACAGGGTTCCTATAATTCACCCCTCCACTTT
CASSLQGSYNSPLHF
>TRBV4-1|.|TRBJ1-3|.
TGCGCCAGCAGCCAAGCGGGGGGGGCAGGAAACACCATATATTTT
CASSQAGGAGNTIYF
>TRBV5-5|.|TRBJ2-2|.
TGTGCCAGCAGCTTGGATATGACAGGCTCCGGGGAGCTGTTTTTT
CASSLDMTGSGELFF
>TRBV19|.|TRBJ1-1|.
TGTGCCAGTAGTATCGCTCGCGGGGAGAGCACTGAAGCTTTCTTT
CASSIARGESTEAFF
>TRBV11-2|.|TRBJ1-2|.
TGTGCCAGCAGCTTAGCGCAAGAGGGCTCCTATGGCTACACCTTC
CASSLAQEGSYGYTF
>TRBV6-5|TRBD2|TRBJ2-3|.
TGTGCCAGCAGGGCCGGGAGGTGGGGCACAGATACGCAGTATTTT
CASRAGRWGTDTQYF
>TRBV7-7|.|TRBJ2-3|once
TGTGCTAGCAGCTTAGGCTCGGGCGGGGGCCACACAGATACGCAGTATTTT
CASSLGSGGGHTDTQYF
>TRBV19|TRBD1|TRBJ1-5|.
TGTGCCAGTAGGAACAGGGGAGGCAATCAGCCCCAGCATTTT
CASRNRGGNQPQHF
>TRBV9|TRBD1|TRBJ1-2|.
TGTGCCAGCAGCGTAGACCCGGGACAGGGAGGCTACACCTTC
CASSVDPGQGGYTF
>TRBV10-3|.|TRBJ1-1|.
TGTGCCATCAGTGATCCCAGGCTGGGCAACACTGAAGCTTTCTTT
CAISDPRLGNTEAFF
>TRBV27|TRBD1|TRBJ2-3|.
TGTGCCAGCAGTACGCCGGGACAGGGAAGAGATACGCAGTATTTT
CASSTPGQGRDTQYF
>TRBV25-1|.|TRBJ1-6|.
TGTGCCAGCAGCGTGGGGCAGACGGGTTCACCCCTCCACTTT
CASSVGQTGSPLHF
>TRBV2|.|TRBJ2-3|.
TGTGCCAGCAGTTTTCGGGGCACAGATACGCAGTATTTT
CASSFRGTDTQYF
>TRBV29-1|.|TRBJ2-2|.
TGCAGCGTTGAATCTAGGACAACCGGGGAGCTGTTTTTT
CSVESRTTGELFF
>TRBV5-1|.|TRBJ1-5|.
TGCGCCAGCAGCCCGGGGGGGGGCAATCAGCCCCAGCATTTT
CASSPGGGNQPQHF
>TRBV7-2|.|TRBJ1-2|.
TGTGCCAGCAGCGCCGGGGGGATTTACTATGGCTACACCTTC
CASSAGGIYYGYTF
>TRBV14|TRBD1|TRBJ2-5|.
TGTGCCAGCAGCCAAGGGTGGACAGGGCAGACCCAGTACTTC
CASSQGWTGQTQYF
>TRBV3-1/TRBV3-2|.|TRBJ2-5|.
TGTGCCAGCAGCCTCAAACCGGACGGGGGTGGGACCCAGTACTTC
CASSLKPDGGGTQYF
>TRBV30|.|TRBJ2-3|few
TGTGCCTGGAGTTTAGCGGGCCAAGGGGGTACGCAGTATTTT
CAWSLAGQGGTQYF
>TRBV12-5|.|TRBJ2-1|.
TGTGCTAGTGGTTTGGCCCGGAGGGGCTGGTACAATGAGCAGTTCTTC
CASGLARRGWYNEQFF
>TRBV5-1|.|TRBJ2-7|.
TGCGCCAGCAGCTTTCAGGGTTCCTACGAGCAGTACTTC
CASSFQGSYEQYF
>TRBV2|.|TRBJ2-5|once
TGTGCCAGCAGCCCACAAGGGACTCCACAAGAGACCCAGTACTTC
CASSPQGTPQETQYF